The 18 T cell receptor beta chains below all came from one sample that was sequenced in a study of blood T cell repertoires in COVID-19. The repertoire was sequenced with immunoSEQ multiplex PCR; TCRdb's copy has only in-frame clones and lacks some. The sample contains roughly 330,000 clones, 88% of which appear only once. The sequenced material came from PBMCs or T cells enriched from blood (not recorded which). The receptors derive from a man under 40 who had recovered from COVID-19.

The chain recombines TRBV5-8 with TRBJ1-3; 7 nucleotides agree with TRBD1. This CDR3 contains 18 residues. Germline-derived CDR1 and CDR2 are SGHTS and YDEGEE. V gave up 3 bases and J gave up 4 bases; unmatched junction bases: 16. CDR3 residues: CASSYFSGTANPGNTIYF. The CDR3 DNA reads TGTGCCAGCAGCTACTTCTCCGGGACAGCGAACCCCGGAAACACCATATATTTT.

V and J are TRBV7-9 and TRBJ1-4, with TRBD1 as a possible D gene (5 bases). The length of the CDR3 is 15 residues. V was trimmed by 1 base and J by 7 bases, leaving 13 bases between them. The germline V gene encodes CDR1 SEHNR and CDR2 FQNEAQ (reference sequence). The CDR3, as DNA: TGTGCCAGCAGCTTAGGGGGCGCCAGGTTTGAAAAACTGTTTTTT. The encoded protein is CASSLGGARFEKLFF.

The chain combines TRBV7-3 with TRBJ2-1; D remains ambiguous. The V gene's germline CDR1 is SGHTA and CDR2 FQGTGA. The CDR3 loop spans 12 amino acids. V lost 2 bases, J lost 5 bases, and 4 bases lay in between. The CDR3 DNA sequence: TGTGCCAGCAGCTTAGCGGACAATGAGCAGTTCTTC. It encodes CASSLADNEQFF. Drawing the rest from reference TRBV7-3 and TRBJ2-1, the complete variable domain is GAGVSQTPSNKVTEKGKYVELRCDPISGHTALYWYRQSLGQGPEFLIYFQGTGAADDSGLPNDRFFAVRPEGSVSTLKIQRTERGDSAVYLCASSLADNEQFFGPGTRLTVL.

The rearrangement uses TRBV28 and TRBJ1-2, with D tentatively TRBD1 (6 bases). Trimming removed 6 bases from V and 0 bases from J, with 14 bases in between. The CDR3 covers 15 residues. Per germline, CDR1 MDHEN and CDR2 SYDVKM. CDR3 sequence: CASRLGGGANYGYTF. The CDR3, as DNA: TGTGCCAGCAGACTTGGGGGCGGCGCTAACTATGGCTACACCTTC.

This chain joins TRBV6-2 or TRBV6-3 and TRBJ1-2; 9 bases are a match to TRBD1. Losses at the gene ends were 4 bases for V and 4 bases for J; bases not matched to a gene: 4. This CDR3 comprises 14 residues. Germline V gene lookup returns CDR1 MNHEY and CDR2 SVGEGT. CDR3 DNA sequence: TGTGCCAGCAGTTTACAGGGGGCAGCCTATGGCTACACCTTC. It codes for CASSLQGAAYGYTF.

The chain combines TRBV28 with TRBJ2-7; D is unclear. The CDR3 loop spans 15 amino acids. V gave up 0 bases and J gave up 6 bases, with 15 bases separating them. CDR1 MDHEN and CDR2 SYDVKM come from the germline V gene. The CDR3 nucleotides read TGTGCCAGCAGTTTATGGTCGATCTTTAGTGGCGAGCAGTACTTC. Translation: CASSLWSIFSGEQYF.

This clone was seen only once. V gene TRBV30 combines with J gene TRBJ2-7; TRBD1 matches at 12 bases. Germline CDR1 is GTSNPN and CDR2 is SVGIG (reference sequence). The CDR3 is 15 amino acids. The V and J ends lost 2 bases and 4 bases, in that order; junction bases with no gene match: 6. The CDR3 is CAWSRSGQGAYEQYF. The CDR3, as DNA: TGTGCCTGGAGTCGCTCGGGACAGGGGGCTTACGAGCAGTACTTC. The variable domain in full, with the rest retrieved from reference TRBV30 and TRBJ2-7, is SQTIHQWPATLVQPVGSPLSLECTVEGTSNPNLYWYRQAAGRGLQLLFYSVGIGQISSEVPQNLSASRPQDRQFILSSKKLLLSDSGFYLCAWSRSGQGAYEQYFGPGTRLTVT.

This chain uses TRBV11-2 with TRBJ2-3; 9 bases fit TRBD1. CDR3 size: 16 residues. Germline V gene data show CDR1 as SGHAT and CDR2 as FQNNGV. Germline trimming cut 6 bases from V and 2 bases from J; bases unmatched to any gene: 9. CDR3 sequence (DNA): TGTGCCAGCAGGGATACCGGGACAGGGTTCACAGATACGCAGTATTTT. It translates to CASRDTGTGFTDTQYF.

This clone showed up just a few times. The chain has TRBV2 and TRBJ1-5; maybe TRBD1 (5 bases). The CDR3 extends over 14 amino acids. V was shortened by 2 bases and J by 5 bases, with 10 bases between the two germline ends. Germline assignment: CDR1 SNHLY and CDR2 FYNNEI. The CDR3 nucleotides read TGTGCCAGCAGTGAAAAGGGGAGGGATCAGCCCCAGCATTTT. Protein: CASSEKGRDQPQHF.

The chain combines TRBV7-6 with TRBJ2-2; tentatively, D is TRBD1 (6 bases). The CDR3 totals 16 residues. Germline V gives CDR1 SGHVS, CDR2 FNYEAQ. Deletions cut 5 bases from V and 0 bases from J, with 13 bases between. CDR3 loop: CASSPQQGSNTGELFF. Here the CDR3 DNA reads TGTGCCAGCAGCCCCCAACAGGGATCGAACACCGGGGAGCTGTTTTTT. Filled out from reference TRBV7-6 and TRBJ2-2, the complete variable domain reads GAGVSQSPRYKVTKRGQDVALRCDPISGHVSLYWYRQALGQGPEFLTYFNYEAQQDKSGLPNDRFSAERPEGSISTLTIQRTEQRDSAMYRCASSPQQGSNTGELFFGEGSRLTVL.

The genes are TRBV6-5 and TRBJ1-1; 8 nucleotides align to TRBD1. Germline V gene sequence: CDR1 MNHEY, CDR2 SVGAGI. The junction had 10 bases not matched to a gene; V was cut back by 5 bases and J by 8 bases. The CDR3 is 14 residues long. CDR3 amino acids: CASSHRQGFYEAFF. Here the CDR3 DNA reads TGTGCCAGCAGTCATCGACAGGGGTTCTACGAAGCTTTCTTT.

The chain combines TRBV30 with TRBJ1-1, with D unresolved. The V and J ends lost 0 bases and 4 bases respectively, with 15 bases between them. The CDR3 has 15 residues. Per germline, CDR1 GTSNPN and CDR2 SVGIG (reference sequence). The CDR3 region has the DNA TGTGCCTGGAGTGTTTCACAGTCGTTTGCCACTGAAGCTTTCTTT. Its protein is CAWSVSQSFATEAFF.

The DNA for the CDR3 is TGTGCCAGTAGTCCCCGGGACAGGGGTTACGAGCAGTACTTC. It encodes CASSPRDRGYEQYF. The chain couples TRBV19 to TRBJ2-7; 10 bases are shared with TRBD1. CDR3 size: 14 residues. The V segment lost 5 bases and the J segment 4 bases; nucleotides outside the gene matches: 5. CDR1 and CDR2 (germline): LNHDA, SQIVND (reference sequence).

This chain links TRBV18 with TRBJ1-1; D perhaps matches TRBD1 (6 bases). CDR3 size: 14 residues. Germline loops: CDR1 KGHSH, CDR2 LQKENI. V lost 6 bases and J 5 bases, leaving 16 bases between the germline ends. CDR3 DNA: TGTGCCAGCTCCCATTCATCTGGACAGACTGAAGCTTTCTTT. Its protein is CASSHSSGQTEAFF.

The V gene is TRBV19, the J gene TRBJ2-1; 14 positions match TRBD2. Germline values: CDR1 LNHDA, CDR2 SQIVND (reference sequence). The CDR3 extends over 17 amino acids. V was pared by 6 bases and J by 0 bases, with 4 bases of the junction left unmatched. The CDR3: CASSKTSGGASYNEQFF. Written as DNA, the CDR3 is TGTGCCAGTAGCAAGACTAGCGGGGGGGCCTCCTACAATGAGCAGTTCTTC.

The V and J genes are TRBV7-3 and TRBJ2-6; 7 nucleotides match TRBD1. Germline CDR1 SGHTA, CDR2 FQGTGA. The CDR3 consists of 17 residues. After removal of 5 bases from V and 2 bases from J, the junction contained 9 bases not matched to a gene. The CDR3, as DNA: TGTGCCAGCAGCACAGGGGCCCAACGAACTGGGGCCAACGTCCTGACTTTC. It encodes CASSTGAQRTGANVLTF.

V is TRBV28 and J is TRBJ2-5, with 10 bases matching TRBD2. The junction had 5 bases not matched to a gene; V was cut back by 0 bases and J by 4 bases. The V gene's germline CDR1 is MDHEN and CDR2 SYDVKM. The CDR3 loop spans 16 amino acids. For the CDR3, the DNA is TGTGCCAGCAGTTTATGGGGGACTAGCGCTCCAGAGACCCAGTACTTC. It is translated as CASSLWGTSAPETQYF.

This chain uses TRBV6-2 or TRBV6-3 with TRBJ2-7; 13 positions agree with TRBD2. This CDR3 comprises 15 residues. V lost 6 bases, J lost 2 bases, and 4 bases stayed unmatched. Looked up from germline, CDR1 is MNHEY and CDR2 is SVGEGT. The CDR3 is CASSLGLAGAYEQYF. The CDR3, as DNA: TGTGCCAGCAGCCTAGGACTAGCGGGAGCCTACGAGCAGTACTTC.